The 7 T cell receptor beta chains given below trace back to one sample, sequenced in a study of T cell responses to AZD1222 COVID-19 vaccine. Clones were read by immunoSEQ multiplex PCR, and TCRdb kept only the in-frame ones, dropping some. The sample holds 120,000 to 150,000 clones, 80% to 95% seen once. Sequencing used peripheral blood, obtained on day 0 of AZD1222 vaccination. The receptor source for this set is an adult in good health.

This clone was seen only once. The chain joins TRBV6-1 to TRBJ1-3; 9 nucleotides agree with TRBD1. CDR1 is MNHNS, CDR2 SASEGT, per germline. This CDR3 region has 19 residues. With V trimmed by 4 bases and J by 6 bases, 19 bases remained unmatched. The CDR3, as DNA: TGTGCCAGCAGTGTGGGACAGGGCCCAAAGCCTCATTCACTAAACACCATATATTTT. Protein sequence: CASSVGQGPKPHSLNTIYF.

The chain joins TRBV4-1 to TRBJ2-2; TRBD2 agrees at 10 bases. Germline V gene lookup returns CDR1 MGHRA and CDR2 YSYEKL. The CDR3 spans 19 residues. The V gene end was trimmed by 1 base and the J gene end by 5 bases; junction bases not matched to a gene: 13. The CDR3 loop is CASSQGLSSGSTQTGELFF. The CDR3 region has the DNA TGCGCCAGCAGCCAAGGCCTCTCTAGCGGGAGTACGCAGACCGGGGAGCTGTTTTTT.

CDR3 in DNA: TGTGCCAGCTCACCACTAAGCGCCGGGGTTAATTCACCCCTCCACTTT. Encoded protein: CASSPLSAGVNSPLHF. V usage is TRBV18 and J usage is TRBJ1-6; D gene ambiguous. CDR3 length: 16 amino acids. In germline, CDR1 is KGHSH, CDR2 LQKENI. V shed 1 base and J shed 6 bases, with 13 bases lying between them.

The chain has TRBV15 and TRBJ2-3; unclear D gene. The CDR3 spans 14 residues. V dropped 1 base and J dropped 0 bases, with 5 bases sitting between them. The germline V gene has CDR1 LNHNV and CDR2 YYDKDF (reference sequence). The CDR3 DNA reads TGTGCCACCAGCAGAGGATCTAGCACAGATACGCAGTATTTT. Protein: CATSRGSSTDTQYF. Based on the CDR3 plus reference TRBV15 and TRBJ2-3, the full variable domain is DAMVIQNPRYQVTQFGKPVTLSCSQTLNHNVMYWYQQKSSQAPKLLFHYYDKDFNNEADTPDNFQSRRPNTSFCFLDIRSPGLGDTAMYLCATSRGSSTDTQYFGPGTRLTVL.

This chain connects TRBV5-1 to TRBJ2-5; possibly TRBD2 for D (5 bases). V was clipped by 4 bases and J by 2 bases, with 12 bases between them. Germline loops: CDR1 SGHRS, CDR2 YFSETQ. This CDR3 region has 14 residues. The CDR3 reads CASSPGTVQETQYF. CDR3 nucleotides: TGCGCCAGCAGCCCGGGAACAGTACAAGAGACCCAGTACTTC.

This chain uses TRBV10-2 with TRBJ2-5; 8 bases align to TRBD2. The length of the CDR3 is 14 residues. The trim removed 2 bases at V and 2 bases at J, leaving 1 base unmatched. Germline lookup yields CDR1 WSHSY and CDR2 SAAADI. CDR3 DNA: TGCGCCAGCAGTGAGGCGGGAGGTCAAGAGACCCAGTACTTC. It codes for CASSEAGGQETQYF.

This sequence joins TRBV12-3 or TRBV12-4 and TRBJ2-2; D uncertain. This CDR3 is 13 amino acids long. The V and J ends lost 7 bases and 4 bases respectively, with 10 bases between them. This CDR3 reads CASNRALTGELFF. CDR3 DNA sequence: TGTGCCAGCAACAGAGCCCTCACCGGGGAGCTGTTTTTT.